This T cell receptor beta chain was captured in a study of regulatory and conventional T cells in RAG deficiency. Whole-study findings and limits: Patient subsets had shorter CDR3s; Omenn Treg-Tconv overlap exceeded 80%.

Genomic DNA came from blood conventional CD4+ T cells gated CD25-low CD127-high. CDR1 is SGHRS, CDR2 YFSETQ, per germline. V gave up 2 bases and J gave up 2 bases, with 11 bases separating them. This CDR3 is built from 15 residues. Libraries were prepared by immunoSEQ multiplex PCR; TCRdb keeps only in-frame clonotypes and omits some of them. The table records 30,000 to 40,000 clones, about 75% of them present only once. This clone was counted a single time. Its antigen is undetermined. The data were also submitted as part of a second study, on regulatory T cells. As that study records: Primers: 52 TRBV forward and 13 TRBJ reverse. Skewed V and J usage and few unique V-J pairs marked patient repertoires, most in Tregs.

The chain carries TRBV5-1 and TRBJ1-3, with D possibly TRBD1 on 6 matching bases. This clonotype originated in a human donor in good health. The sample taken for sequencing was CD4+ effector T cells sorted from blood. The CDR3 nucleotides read TGCGCCAGCAGCTTAAGGGGGGGTACTGGAAACACCATATATTTT. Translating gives CASSLRGGTGNTIYF.